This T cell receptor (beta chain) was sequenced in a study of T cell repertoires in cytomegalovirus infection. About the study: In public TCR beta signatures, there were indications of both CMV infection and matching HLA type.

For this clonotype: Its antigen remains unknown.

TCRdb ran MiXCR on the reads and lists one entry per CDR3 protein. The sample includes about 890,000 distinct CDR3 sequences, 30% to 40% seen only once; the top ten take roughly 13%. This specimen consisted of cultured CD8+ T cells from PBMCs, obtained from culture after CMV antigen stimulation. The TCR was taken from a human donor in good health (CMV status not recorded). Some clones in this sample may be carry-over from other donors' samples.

The CDR3 reads CASSQDGGVGPSTEAFF. In nucleotides, the CDR3 is TGCGCCAGCAGCCAAGATGGGGGCGTAGGACCGTCAACTGAAGCTTTCTTT. The chain recombines TRBV4-3 with TRBJ1-1; maybe TRBD1 (6 bases). V was shortened by 0 bases and J by 5 bases, with 19 bases between the two germline ends. The germline CDR1 and CDR2 sequences are LGHNA and YSLEER. This CDR3 is 17 amino acids long.